These 18 T cell receptor beta chains were all obtained from the same sample, sequenced in a study of monozygotic twins with inflammatory bowel disease. TCRdb processed the 5' RACE reads again and assigns one entry to each CDR3 protein, with no DNA. This sample's table reports about 440,000 distinct CDR3 sequences. Sequenced input: blood. Receptor source: a human donor with ulcerative colitis or Crohn's disease, or a healthy co-twin of an affected twin (not recorded which).

This chain joins TRBV6-2 or TRBV6-3 and TRBJ1-6. This CDR3 is 15 amino acids long. Germline CDR1 reads MNHEY; CDR2 reads SVGEGT. CDR3 amino acids: CASRKGGSGRSPLHF.

V and J are TRBV7-3 and TRBJ2-1; TCRdb selects TRBD1, and the lack of DNA leaves this call unchecked. Germline CDR1 SGHTA, CDR2 FQGTGA. This CDR3 is built from 14 residues. Here the CDR3 reads CASSSRQGAHEQFF.

This chain links TRBV7-9 with TRBJ1-2. The V gene's germline CDR1 is SEHNR and CDR2 FQNEAQ (reference sequence). The CDR3 loop spans 13 amino acids. The CDR3 region is CASSSSTEYGYTF.

V and J are TRBV3-1 and TRBJ2-1. Germline V gene lookup returns CDR1 LGHDT and CDR2 YNNKEL (reference sequence). The CDR3 is 14 residues long. Here the CDR3 reads CASSQVLGIDEQFF.

The V call is TRBV4-3, the J call TRBJ1-4. Per the germline V gene, CDR1 is LGHNA and CDR2 is YSLEER. This CDR3 is built from 15 residues. CDR3: CASSQDLVESEKLFF.

The genes are TRBV7-9 and TRBJ1-5. CDR1 is SEHNR, CDR2 FQNEAQ, per germline (reference sequence). CDR3 size: 15 residues. The CDR3 loop is CASSLSVGGEQPQHF.

The rearrangement uses TRBV28 and TRBJ2-1. The CDR3 length is 15 residues. The germline V gene has CDR1 MDHEN and CDR2 SYDVKM. CDR3 residues: CASSFFGVLTHEQFF.

The chain carries TRBV7-2 and TRBJ2-2; TCRdb's assignment of TRBD2 cannot be checked, as there is no DNA. Germline CDR1 reads SGHTA; CDR2 reads FQGNSA. The CDR3 length is 17 residues. The CDR3 sequence is CASSFELAGGGTGELFF.

J is TRBJ2-7 and V is TRBV10-3. There are 14 residues in the CDR3. Germline CDR1 and CDR2: ENHRY and SYGVKD. CDR3 sequence reads: CAISESDGSYEQYF.

The gene calls are TRBV7-9 and TRBJ2-1; without DNA, the TCRdb call of TRBD2 cannot be checked. Germline assignment: CDR1 SEHNR and CDR2 FQNEAQ (reference sequence). This CDR3 comprises 16 residues. CDR3 protein: CASSSLTSGAYNEQFF.

This rearrangement joins TRBV7-9 to TRBJ1-2; TCRdb reports TRBD1, a call that lacks DNA to check it against. The CDR3 is 13 amino acids. Germline V gene sequence: CDR1 SEHNR, CDR2 FQNEAQ (reference sequence). The CDR3 loop is CASSRDRGAGYTF.

The rearrangement links TRBV10-3 to TRBJ2-2; TCRdb calls TRBD1, which cannot be checked without DNA. This CDR3 comprises 14 residues. CDR1 and CDR2 from the germline V gene are ENHRY and SYGVKD. This CDR3 is CAIRSYQGAGELFF.

The CDR3 region is CASSGRTPTNTGELFF. The chain is built from TRBV14 and TRBJ2-2. The germline CDR1 and CDR2 sequences are SGHDN and FVKESK. This CDR3 is built from 16 residues.

The chain links TRBV6-1 to TRBJ1-1; TCRdb selects TRBD1, and the lack of DNA leaves this call unchecked. The CDR3 loop spans 14 amino acids. The germline CDR1 and CDR2 sequences are MNHNS and SASEGT. CDR3 residues: CASSRRDRDTEAFF.

The chain joins TRBV6-1 to TRBJ2-3; TCRdb proposes TRBD2, but this gene call is untestable without DNA. Looked up from germline, CDR1 is MNHNS and CDR2 is SASEGT. This CDR3 is 15 amino acids long. CDR3 in amino acids: CASSRSIGGGDTQYF.

The chain carries TRBV5-1 and TRBJ2-1; TCRdb's D call, TRBD2, is unchecked because there is no DNA. CDR1 and CDR2 from the germline V gene are SGHRS and YFSETQ. The CDR3 is made up of 15 amino acids. This CDR3 reads CASSPGPTSYNEQFF.

The J gene is TRBJ2-1, the V gene TRBV4-2; with no DNA, the TCRdb D assignment of TRBD1 cannot be verified. The CDR3 is made up of 14 amino acids. CDR1 and CDR2 (germline): LGHNA, YNFKEQ. The CDR3 reads CASSQDRGYNEQFF.

The CDR3 reads CASSSQISYEQYF. The V gene is TRBV28, the J gene TRBJ2-7. The CDR3 totals 13 residues. The germline V gene has CDR1 MDHEN and CDR2 SYDVKM.